The 17 T cell receptor beta chains listed next were all sequenced from one sample in a study of blood T cell repertoires in COVID-19. The protocol was immunoSEQ multiplex PCR, while the TCRdb copy is restricted to in-frame clones and leaves out a portion. The sample contains hundreds of thousands of clones, 86% of which appear only once. The sequenced sample was PBMCs or T cells enriched from blood (not recorded which). The receptors stem from a man aged 30-40 years who had recovered from COVID-19.

This chain links TRBV6-5 with TRBJ2-2, with TRBD2 matching 7 bases. Germline loops: CDR1 MNHEY, CDR2 SVGAGI. V was pared by 11 bases and J by 2 bases, with 5 bases of the junction left unmatched. CDR3 length: 13 amino acids. CDR3 sequence: CAGQRGNTGELFF. For the CDR3, the DNA is TGTGCCGGGCAGCGGGGAAACACCGGGGAGCTGTTTTTT.

This chain joins TRBV13 and TRBJ2-3; D may be TRBD1 (5 bases). The CDR3 covers 16 residues. Germline V CDR1 and CDR2: PRHDT, FYEKMQ (reference sequence). V was clipped by 5 bases and J by 1 base, with 16 bases between them. CDR3 coding DNA: TGTGCCAGCAGCCCGAGGTCGGCAGGGCGCACAGATACGCAGTATTTT. This encodes CASSPRSAGRTDTQYF.

This chain links TRBV24-1 with TRBJ2-3; D perhaps matches TRBD1 (6 bases). The CDR3 is 13 residues long. The germline V and J ends were trimmed by 4 bases and 6 bases, with 10 bases remaining between them. Germline V CDR1 and CDR2: KGHDR, SFDVKD. The CDR3 is CATSDQGKDTQYF. The CDR3 bases are TGTGCCACCAGTGACCAGGGGAAGGATACGCAGTATTTT.

The chain carries TRBV5-6 and TRBJ1-1; 9 bases align to TRBD1. The CDR3 runs 14 residues. Germline assignment: CDR1 SGHDT and CDR2 YYEEEE. The V segment lost 4 bases and the J segment 5 bases; nucleotides outside the gene matches: 6. Written as DNA, the CDR3 is TGTGCCAGCAGCGGGGGACAGGGCCGAACTGAAGCTTTCTTT. Translated: CASSGGQGRTEAFF. Using reference TRBV5-6 and TRBJ1-1 for the parts outside the CDR3, the full variable domain is DAGVTQSPTHLIKTRGQQVTLRCSPKSGHDTVSWYQQALGQGPQFIFQYYEEEERQRGNFPDRFSGHQFPNYSSELNVNALLLGDSALYLCASSGGQGRTEAFFGQGTRLTVV.

The chain recombines TRBV11-3 with TRBJ2-5; 10 positions match TRBD1. This CDR3 is 15 amino acids long. Germline assignment: CDR1 SGHNT and CDR2 YENEEA. Trimming removed 5 bases from V and 2 bases from J; junction bases left unmatched: 5. CDR3 region: CASSPGQGQQETQYF. The CDR3 region has the DNA TGTGCCAGCAGCCCGGGACAGGGGCAACAAGAGACCCAGTACTTC.

The chain carries TRBV6-2 or TRBV6-3 and TRBJ1-3; TRBD1 is a possible D gene (5 bases). The germline V and J ends were trimmed by 6 bases and 0 bases, with 15 bases remaining between them. The CDR3 sequence is 16 residues long. From germline, CDR1 is MNHEY and CDR2 SVGEGT. The DNA for the CDR3 is TGTGCCAGCAGCATGGGACCGGGGGGCTCTGGAAACACCATATATTTT. Translated: CASSMGPGGSGNTIYF.

The rearrangement joins TRBV5-1 to TRBJ2-1, with 8 bases matching TRBD2. The CDR3 is 14 amino acids. V lost 0 bases to trimming and J lost 6 bases; unmatched junction nucleotides: 2. Germline CDR1 is SGHRS and CDR2 is YFSETQ. CDR3 sequence: CASSLATSGNEQFF. DNA of the CDR3: TGCGCCAGCAGCTTGGCCACTAGCGGCAATGAGCAGTTCTTC. Complete variable domain (other parts from reference TRBV5-1 and TRBJ2-1): KAGVTQTPRYLIKTRGQQVTLSCSPISGHRSVSWYQQTPGQGLQFLFEYFSETQRNKGNFPGRFSGRQFSNSRSEMNVSTLELGDSALYLCASSLATSGNEQFFGPGTRLTVL.

CDR3 protein: CASSIVGTSAEQFF. For the CDR3, the DNA is TGTGCCAGTAGTATAGTCGGGACTAGCGCTGAGCAGTTCTTC. The V gene is TRBV19, the J gene TRBJ2-1, with 10 bases identical to TRBD2. This CDR3 spans 14 amino acids. In germline, CDR1 is LNHDA, CDR2 SQIVND (reference sequence). The J segment lost 9 bases and the V segment lost 1 base, leaving 3 bases of the junction unmatched.

The chain carries TRBV12-5 and TRBJ2-7; D is unresolved. The CDR3 totals 12 residues. The V end was cut by 1 base, the J end by 6 bases, with 7 bases between. Germline V gene sequence: CDR1 LGHNT, CDR2 FRNRAP. This chain's CDR3 is CASGLAGREQYF. Written as DNA, the CDR3 is TGTGCTAGTGGTTTGGCAGGCCGCGAGCAGTACTTC.

V gene TRBV27 combines with J gene TRBJ1-1; maybe TRBD1 (6 bases). Trimming took off 6 bases at V and 10 bases at J, with 21 bases between the two ends. The CDR3 is 14 amino acids. Germline CDR1 is MNHEY and CDR2 is SMNVEV (reference sequence). The CDR3 loop reads CASSSPRQVVPAFF. In DNA form, the CDR3 reads TGTGCCAGCAGCTCGCCTAGACAGGTAGTCCCAGCTTTCTTT.

This rearrangement joins TRBV7-2 to TRBJ2-3; 7 bases map to TRBD2. V lost 5 bases and J lost 6; bases outside the gene matches: 8. The CDR3 loop spans 14 amino acids. From germline, CDR1 is SGHTA and CDR2 FQGNSA. CDR3 residues: CASSLGGSMDTQYF. In DNA form, the CDR3 reads TGTGCCAGCAGCCTCGGCGGGAGTATGGATACGCAGTATTTT.

J is TRBJ2-3 and V is TRBV6-2 or TRBV6-3; 11 nucleotides agree with TRBD2. The CDR3 is 19 residues long. V was pared by 2 bases and J by 4 bases, with 14 bases of the junction left unmatched. In germline, CDR1 is MNHEY, CDR2 SVGEGT. The CDR3 spells CASSYRLAGGPPSADTQYF. The DNA for the CDR3 is TGTGCCAGCAGTTACCGTCTAGCGGGAGGCCCACCTAGCGCAGATACGCAGTATTTT.

The rearrangement uses TRBV7-9 and TRBJ1-2; possibly TRBD1 for D (6 bases). The CDR3 runs to 16 residues. The V gene's germline CDR1 is SEHNR and CDR2 FQNEAQ (reference sequence). Trimming cost V 8 bases and J 0 bases, with 19 bases left between them. CDR3 sequence (DNA): TGTGCCAGCCTCAGGGGAGGGAACTTTGCTAACTATGGCTACACCTTC. This encodes CASLRGGNFANYGYTF.

This rearrangement joins TRBV28 to TRBJ2-2, with TRBD1 as a possible D gene (5 bases). This CDR3 is 17 amino acids long. Looked up from germline, CDR1 is MDHEN and CDR2 is SYDVKM. V was clipped by 3 bases and J by 4 bases, with 18 bases between them. Written as DNA, the CDR3 is TGTGCCAGCAGTTTGGGGTTCTACCAGGGTAGCACCGGGGAGCTGTTTTTT. It is translated as CASSLGFYQGSTGELFF.

This chain joins TRBV11-3 and TRBJ1-6, with D maybe TRBD1 (6 bases). Deletions cut 8 bases from V and 10 bases from J, with 12 bases between. Germline assignment: CDR1 SGHNT and CDR2 YENEEA. The CDR3 totals 12 residues. CDR3 nucleotide sequence: TGTGCCAGCGGAACAGGGAGCTCACCCCTCCACTTT. Its protein is CASGTGSSPLHF.

The J gene is TRBJ2-7, the V gene TRBV7-8, with 8 nucleotides matching TRBD1. Germline CDR1 and CDR2: SGHVS and FQNEAQ. The trim removed 0 bases at V and 0 bases at J, leaving 4 bases unmatched. The CDR3 spans 16 residues. CDR3 nucleotides: TGTGCCAGCAGCTTAGCCCAGGGGGCCGGCTCCTACGAGCAGTACTTC. The encoded protein is CASSLAQGAGSYEQYF.

The chain joins TRBV7-9 to TRBJ2-1, with 7 bases fitting TRBD2. The CDR3 sequence is 14 residues long. Germline V gene sequence: CDR1 SEHNR, CDR2 FQNEAQ (reference sequence). V was pared by 11 bases and J by 8 bases, with 15 bases of the junction left unmatched. The CDR3 DNA is TGTGCCGGGACGCAGGGACTACCGAGGCATGAGCAGTTCTTC. It codes for CAGTQGLPRHEQFF.